Listed below are T cell receptor beta chains from one sample, sequenced in a study of cytomegalovirus exposure and HLA in healthy donors. Data came from immunoSEQ multiplex PCR; TCRdb stores just in-frame clones and leaves some out. The profile covers about 130,000 clones, with around 69% appearing a single time and approximately 2.6% taken by the ten largest. The sequenced material came from PBMCs. The receptor set was obtained from a human donor in good health. The CDR3 runs from the conserved cysteine through the conserved F or W. The D gene is left open where the match is weak. Size is stated for part of the rows, as once, few or many counts, or as a class when the clone is expanded.

TRBJ2-3,16,.,TRBV27,TRBD1,CASSVMPGQGADTQYF,TGTGCCAGCAGTGTAATGCCGGGACAGGGAGCAGATACGCAGTATTTT
TRBJ1-2,15,.,TRBV5-1,.,CASSLAPGILDGYTF,TGCGCCAGCAGCTTGGCCCCAGGGATCTTAGACGGCTACACCTTC
TRBJ2-1,17,.,TRBV27,.,CASSPGSSLMIYNEQFF,TGTGCCAGCAGTCCCGGGTCCTCTCTAATGATCTACAATGAGCAGTTCTTC
TRBJ2-2,16,once,TRBV7-8,.,CASSYLGPDTGGELFF,TGTGCCAGCAGCTACCTAGGCCCGGATACCGGCGGGGAGCTGTTTTTT
TRBJ2-5,15,once,TRBV5-4,.,CASSLAGSAGKTQYF,TGTGCCAGCAGCTTGGCAGGATCCGCGGGAAAGACCCAGTACTTC
TRBJ2-5,18,.,TRBV28,TRBD2,CASSSIFGLAGGGETQYF,TGTGCCAGCAGTTCCATTTTTGGACTAGCGGGAGGTGGGGAGACCCAGTACTTC
TRBJ2-3,14,.,TRBV6-4,TRBD2,CASSALAGPDTQYF,TGTGCCAGCAGTGCTCTAGCGGGGCCAGATACGCAGTATTTT
TRBJ2-5,16,.,TRBV7-2,TRBD2,CASSPGTSGGQETQYF,TGTGCCAGCAGCCCGGGGACTAGCGGGGGCCAAGAGACCCAGTACTTC
TRBJ1-4,15,.,TRBV25-1,.,CASSPPGRGGEKLFF,TGTGCCAGCAGTCCCCCCGGCCGGGGGGGTGAAAAACTGTTTTTT
TRBJ2-3,18,.,TRBV5-1,.,CASCRGSPSIVNTDTQYF,TGCGCCAGCTGTAGAGGGTCCCCCTCCATTGTCAACACAGATACGCAGTATTTT
TRBJ1-2,15,once,TRBV5-1,.,CASTFGGPGRDGYTF,TGCGCCAGCACCTTTGGAGGGCCGGGGAGGGATGGCTACACCTTC
TRBJ1-1,17,.,TRBV5-4,.,CASRPPHETNLNTEAFF,TGTGCCAGCAGACCCCCACACGAGACAAACCTGAACACTGAAGCTTTCTTT
TRBJ2-3,14,.,TRBV27,TRBD1,CASRRTGLTDTQYF,TGTGCCAGCAGGCGGACAGGGTTGACAGATACGCAGTATTTT
TRBJ2-3,13,once,TRBV28,.,CASSISGRDTQYF,TGTGCCAGCAGCATCTCCGGGAGAGATACGCAGTATTTT
TRBJ2-5,15,.,TRBV6-5,TRBD1,CASRTGPLEAETQYF,TGTGCCAGCAGGACAGGGCCTCTCGAGGCGGAGACCCAGTACTTC
TRBJ2-6,17,.,TRBV29-1,TRBD1,CSVVFGQGRSGANVLTF,TGCAGCGTTGTTTTCGGACAGGGGCGTTCTGGGGCCAACGTCCTGACTTTC
TRBJ2-1,15,.,TRBV28,TRBD2,CASSLSSGRAGEQFF,TGTGCCAGCAGTTTATCCAGCGGGAGGGCCGGAGAGCAGTTCTTC
TRBJ1-2,14,.,TRBV6-5,.,CASSFDRIPRGYTF,TGTGCCAGCAGCTTTGACAGGATCCCACGTGGCTACACCTTC
TRBJ2-1,15,.,TRBV11-2,.,CASSPRQGDYNEQFF,TGTGCCAGCAGCCCCCGGCAGGGTGACTACAATGAGCAGTTCTTC
TRBJ2-3,13,.,TRBV18,.,CASSPDITDTQYF,TGTGCCAGCTCACCAGACATCACAGATACGCAGTATTTT
TRBJ2-5,15,.,TRBV9,TRBD1,CASSPLGTVQETQYF,TGTGCCAGCAGCCCTCTTGGGACAGTCCAAGAGACCCAGTACTTC
TRBJ2-3,15,.,TRBV19,.,CASSINRGGPDTQYF,TGTGCCAGTAGTATTAACAGGGGAGGACCAGATACGCAGTATTTT
TRBJ2-7,15,once,TRBV5-4,TRBD1,CASSLLRDRSYEQYF,TGTGCCAGCAGCTTGTTGCGGGACAGGTCCTACGAGCAGTACTTC
TRBJ2-1,16,.,TRBV28,TRBD1,CASSTRQGAAYNEQFF,TGTGCCAGCAGTACGCGACAGGGGGCCGCCTACAATGAGCAGTTCTTC
TRBJ2-5,13,.,TRBV10-3,TRBD1,CAIRQGVRETQYF,TGTGCCATCCGACAGGGTGTACGGGAGACCCAGTACTTC
TRBJ1-2,13,.,TRBV5-6,.,CASSFTIRDGYTF,TGTGCCAGCAGCTTTACTATCAGGGATGGCTACACCTTC
TRBJ2-1,15,.,TRBV7-9,TRBD1,CASSLVETGGNEQFF,TGTGCCAGCAGCTTAGTCGAGACAGGGGGCAATGAGCAGTTCTTC
TRBJ2-3,14,few,TRBV28,TRBD2,CASSGNGRSDTQYF,TGTGCCAGCAGTGGGAACGGGAGGTCAGATACGCAGTATTTT
TRBJ2-7,14,.,TRBV10-3,.,CAISSRTDSYEQYF,TGTGCCATCAGTTCTAGGACAGACTCCTACGAGCAGTACTTC
TRBJ2-7,12,few,TRBV19,.,CASSTGASEQYF,TGTGCCAGTAGTACAGGGGCCTCCGAGCAGTACTTC
TRBJ2-4,16,few,TRBV2,TRBD1,CASTGATGARGNIQYF,TGTGCCAGCACAGGGGCGACAGGGGCTAGGGGGAACATTCAGTACTTC
TRBJ2-3,15,.,TRBV30,TRBD2,CAWSGASGDTDTQYF,TGTGCCTGGAGTGGGGCTAGCGGGGACACAGATACGCAGTATTTT
TRBJ2-5,14,.,TRBV25-1,.,CASSFGGPQETQYF,TGTGCCAGCAGTTTCGGGGGGCCACAAGAGACCCAGTACTTC
TRBJ2-5,13,.,TRBV5-4,TRBD1,CASSSRQGATQYF,TGTGCCAGCAGCTCTAGACAGGGCGCGACCCAGTACTTC
TRBJ2-7,14,.,TRBV19,TRBD2,CASSFTSGSHEQYF,TGTGCCAGTAGTTTCACTAGCGGGAGCCACGAGCAGTACTTC
TRBJ1-3,15,.,TRBV7-2,.,CASSFYQGIGNTIYF,TGTGCCAGCAGCTTCTATCAGGGGATAGGAAACACCATATATTTT
TRBJ2-1,15,.,TRBV5-4,.,CASSQQDITYNEQFF,TGTGCCAGCTCGCAACAGGACATAACCTACAATGAGCAGTTCTTC
TRBJ1-6,17,.,TRBV27,TRBD1,CASKQKGQGNNNSPLHF,TGTGCCAGCAAACAAAAGGGACAGGGGAACAATAATTCACCCCTCCACTTT
TRBJ2-2,11,.,TRBV6-1,.,CASSLRGELFF,TGTGCCAGCAGCCTTCGTGGGGAGCTGTTTTTT
TRBJ1-1,15,.,TRBV4-1,.,CASSQDLGLNTEAFF,TGCGCCAGCAGCCAAGATCTAGGATTAAACACTGAAGCTTTCTTT
TRBJ1-5,14,.,TRBV19,TRBD1,CASSTTGGDQPQHF,TGTGCCAGTAGTACGACAGGGGGCGATCAGCCCCAGCATTTT
TRBJ2-5,15,.,TRBV19,TRBD2,CASSIGSGVQETQYF,TGTGCCAGTAGTATTGGTAGCGGGGTCCAAGAGACCCAGTACTTC
TRBJ2-1,17,.,TRBV5-4,TRBD2,CASSLEPLAGARDEQFF,TGTGCCAGCAGCTTGGAGCCTCTAGCGGGAGCCCGGGATGAGCAGTTCTTC
TRBJ1-3,14,.,TRBV7-2,TRBD1,CASARDRASDTIYF,TGTGCCAGCGCGCGGGACAGGGCCTCAGACACCATATATTTT
TRBJ2-7,11,few,TRBV2,.,CASSPLYEQYF,TGTGCCAGCAGCCCTCTCTACGAGCAGTACTTC
TRBJ2-7,13,few,TRBV6-5,.,CASSYRGTYEQYF,TGTGCCAGCAGTTACAGGGGGACCTACGAGCAGTACTTC
TRBJ2-1,16,few,TRBV7-2,TRBD2,CASSVTAGGLYNEQFF,TGTGCCAGCAGCGTTACAGCGGGGGGCCTTTACAATGAGCAGTTCTTC
TRBJ2-7,15,.,TRBV7-8,.,CASSLGGGTSYEQYF,TGTGCCAGCAGCTTAGGAGGCGGCACCTCCTACGAGCAGTACTTC
TRBJ2-2,16,.,TRBV19,.,CASSSGGNQNTGELFF,TGTGCCAGTAGCTCCGGGGGAAACCAAAACACCGGGGAGCTGTTTTTT
TRBJ2-5,17,.,TRBV5-1,TRBD2,CASSLGPTSGIQETQYF,TGCGCCAGCAGCTTGGGGCCGACTAGCGGGATCCAAGAGACCCAGTACTTC
TRBJ1-5,13,.,TRBV7-9,TRBD1,CASSRQGDQPQHF,TGTGCCAGCAGCAGACAGGGGGACCAGCCCCAGCATTTT
TRBJ2-1,14,.,TRBV7-6,TRBD1,CASSLAGTANEQFF,TGTGCCAGCAGCTTAGCCGGGACAGCCAATGAGCAGTTCTTC
TRBJ1-5,14,.,TRBV9,TRBD1,CASSPQGSNQPQHF,TGTGCCAGCAGCCCACAGGGGAGCAATCAGCCCCAGCATTTT